These 14 T cell receptor beta chains were all obtained from the same sample, sequenced in a study of glioma-infiltrating T cells after dendritic cell vaccination. The assay was immunoSEQ multiplex PCR, and TCRdb's table has in-frame clones only and misses some. The sample contains about 87,000 clones, over 80% of which appear only once. The time point here: after dendritic cell vaccination, including at tumor progression/relapse. Sequencing was performed on blood, taken after dendritic cell vaccination. All receptors come from a human donor with glioblastoma.

This clone was seen a few times. This chain uses TRBV2 with TRBJ1-6; D is unclear. The CDR3 is 15 amino acids. Trimming took off 8 bases at V and 9 bases at J, with 20 bases between the two ends. CDR1 and CDR2 (germline): SNHLY, FYNNEI. The CDR3 spells CASARGWESGSPLHF. The CDR3 region has the DNA TGTGCCAGCGCCAGAGGTTGGGAGTCCGGTTCACCCCTCCACTTT.

The chain uses TRBV7-8 and TRBJ1-5, with D possibly TRBD1 on 5 matching bases. CDR1 SGHVS and CDR2 FQNEAQ come from the germline V gene. The CDR3 runs 19 residues. V shed 5 bases and J shed 2 bases, with 25 bases lying between them. The CDR3 region is CASSPDQRWGDGGNQPQHF. The CDR3 DNA reads TGTGCCAGCAGCCCCGACCAGCGTTGGGGGGATGGGGGCAATCAGCCCCAGCATTTT.

The chain is built from TRBV29-1 and TRBJ2-3; 12 nucleotides agree with TRBD2. Looked up from germline, CDR1 is SQVTM and CDR2 is ANQGSEA. V shed 8 bases, J shed 4 bases, and the junction held 7 bases outside the gene matches. The CDR3 consists of 14 residues. The CDR3 protein is CSMGLAGFPDTQYF. For the CDR3, the DNA is TGCAGCATGGGACTAGCGGGTTTCCCAGATACGCAGTATTTT.

The rearrangement uses TRBV30 and TRBJ1-1; 7 nucleotides line up with TRBD1. V dropped 4 bases and J dropped 1; count of bases not matched to a gene: 6. Per the germline V gene, CDR1 is GTSNPN and CDR2 is SVGIG (reference sequence). This CDR3 has 14 residues. The CDR3 protein is CAWTTGTANTEAFF. Written as DNA, the CDR3 is TGTGCCTGGACCACCGGGACAGCGAACACTGAAGCTTTCTTT.

This chain connects TRBV7-9 to TRBJ2-3, with D hard to call. Germline V CDR1 and CDR2: SEHNR, FQNEAQ (reference sequence). The CDR3 length is 15 residues. The V and J ends lost 5 bases and 0 bases respectively, with 12 bases between them. The CDR3 loop reads CASSADILSTDTQYF. For the CDR3, the DNA is TGTGCCAGCAGCGCAGACATCCTTAGCACAGATACGCAGTATTTT.

The chain recombines TRBV2 with TRBJ2-7, with D maybe TRBD1 (6 bases). Germline V CDR1 and CDR2: SNHLY, FYNNEI. V was shortened by 7 bases and J by 6 bases, with 13 bases between the two germline ends. The CDR3 covers 12 residues. Here the CDR3 reads CASTRTAIEQYF. The CDR3 bases are TGTGCCAGCACCCGGACAGCCATCGAGCAGTACTTC.

The chain carries TRBV18 and TRBJ1-5; TRBD1 agrees at 9 bases. CDR3 size: 14 residues. Germline CDR1 and CDR2: KGHSH and LQKENI. J gave up 7 bases and V 3 bases, and 4 bases lay outside the gene matches. Written as DNA, the CDR3 is TGTGCCAGCTCACCCGACAGGGGGACCCAGCCCCAGCATTTT. It translates to CASSPDRGTQPQHF.

The chain recombines TRBV19 with TRBJ1-2; 7 bases are a match to TRBD1. V shed 3 bases and J 3 bases; nucleotides not matched to a gene: 7. This CDR3 comprises 15 residues. Germline V lookup: CDR1 LNHDA, CDR2 SQIVND (reference sequence). The DNA for the CDR3 is TGTGCCAGTAGTATCGGTGGACAGGACGACTATGGCTACACCTTC. Residues: CASSIGGQDDYGYTF.

The genes are TRBV28 and TRBJ1-2; no clear D. With 3 bases removed from V and 3 bases from J, the gap between germline ends came to 8 bases. Germline CDR1 and CDR2: MDHEN and SYDVKM. The CDR3 consists of 13 residues. CDR3 in DNA: TGTGCCAGCAGTTTGAGGGCAGACTATGGCTACACCTTC. This translates into CASSLRADYGYTF.

This clone is a singleton in its sample. The chain is built from TRBV2 and TRBJ2-3; 12 bases fit TRBD2. Per germline, CDR1 SNHLY and CDR2 FYNNEI. Unmatched junction bases numbered 9, after V lost 5 bases and J lost 3 bases. The CDR3 has 17 amino acids. The CDR3 sequence is CASSTLAGGRNTDTQYF. DNA of the CDR3: TGTGCCAGCAGTACTCTAGCGGGGGGGCGGAATACAGATACGCAGTATTTT.

This chain joins TRBV7-6 and TRBJ1-6; D perhaps matches TRBD1 (6 bases). Germline V CDR1 and CDR2: SGHVS, FNYEAQ. The length of the CDR3 is 16 residues. The V and J ends lost 5 bases and 4 bases respectively, with 15 bases between them. CDR3 amino acids: CASSPGPDSYNSPLHF. CDR3 sequence (DNA): TGTGCCAGCAGCCCCGGCCCGGACAGTTATAATTCACCCCTCCACTTT.

This clone appeared once. The CDR3 protein is CASSQSEEGRAVWGNQPQHF. The CDR3 DNA sequence: TGCGCCAGCAGTCAATCGGAGGAGGGCAGGGCGGTTTGGGGCAATCAGCCCCAGCATTTT. The chain combines TRBV23-1 with TRBJ1-5; tentative D call: TRBD1 (5 bases). TRBV23-1 is designated an ORF whose function remains uncertain. This CDR3 comprises 20 residues. Trimming shortened V by 0 bases and J by 2 bases, and 23 bases separated the two germline ends.

This clone has just one count. The chain carries TRBV6-1 and TRBJ1-4; possible D gene TRBD1, 5 bases. This CDR3 spans 13 amino acids. CDR1 MNHNS and CDR2 SASEGT come from the germline V gene. The V end was cut by 5 bases, the J end by 8 bases, with 12 bases between. The CDR3 here is CASSTQGWEKLFF. CDR3 bases: TGTGCCAGCAGTACGCAGGGTTGGGAAAAACTGTTTTTT.

The V call is TRBV6-5, the J call TRBJ2-7; 9 nucleotides line up with TRBD1. The CDR3 is 14 amino acids. V shed 5 bases, J shed 5 bases, and the junction held 7 bases outside the gene matches. Germline V gene sequence: CDR1 MNHEY, CDR2 SVGAGI. The CDR3 loop reads CASSTPQGAHEQYF. The CDR3 coding sequence is TGTGCCAGCAGTACACCACAGGGGGCCCACGAGCAGTACTTC.